The 12 T cell receptor beta chains presented below share a single source sample, sequenced in a study of naive and memory T cell subsets. The beta constant-region primer was an equimolar mix of two oligonucleotides covering TRBC1 and TRBC2. Nested alpha and beta constant-region primers with the SP2 primer drove four PCR rounds on ligated cDNA. TCRdb redid the calling of the UMI-ligation and nested PCR reads with MiXCR, one entry per CDR3 protein. The sample records approximately 80,000 distinct CDR3 sequences, 9% to 9.5% being singletons. Input material: naive CD8+ T cells from blood. The receptors come from a human donor in good health.

This chain connects TRBV7-6 to TRBJ2-7; TRBD1 agrees at 7 bases. Germline V gives CDR1 SGHVS, CDR2 FNYEAQ. The ends lost 4 bases at V and 7 bases at J; junction bases unmatched: 16. This CDR3 contains 16 residues. This CDR3 is CASSSGDRADRREQYF. The CDR3 DNA follows: TGTGCCAGCAGCTCCGGTGACAGGGCGGACAGGCGGGAGCAGTACTTC.

This clonotype came up a few times. The chain recombines TRBV5-4 with TRBJ2-1; D remains ambiguous. CDR1 and CDR2 from the germline V gene are SGHNT and YYREEE (reference sequence). V lost 0 bases and J lost 7, with 14 bases in between. The CDR3 runs 15 residues. The CDR3 region is CASSLEARAYNEQFF. DNA of the CDR3: TGTGCCAGCAGCTTGGAGGCTAGGGCGTATAATGAGCAGTTCTTC.

This clonotype was seen repeatedly, ten times or more. V is TRBV30 and J is TRBJ2-4; 7 bases map to TRBD2. This CDR3 has 15 amino acids. The germline V gene has CDR1 GTSNPN and CDR2 SVGIG (reference sequence). V lost 0 bases and J lost 7; bases outside the gene matches: 9. The CDR3 is CAWSVEGGPQNIQYF. As DNA, the CDR3 is TGTGCCTGGAGTGTGGAGGGAGGGCCTCAGAACATTCAGTACTTC. Full variable domain (outside the CDR3, taken from reference TRBV30 and TRBJ2-4): SQTIHQWPATLVQPVGSPLSLECTVEGTSNPNLYWYRQAAGRGLQLLFYSVGIGQISSEVPQNLSASRPQDRQFILSSKKLLLSDSGFYLCAWSVEGGPQNIQYFGAGTRLSVL.

This chain connects TRBV29-1 to TRBJ2-1; D could derive from TRBD1 or TRBD2 (5 bases each). The CDR3 is 10 residues long. CDR1 is SQVTM, CDR2 ANQGSEA, per germline. The V gene lost 7 bases and the J gene lost 15 bases, with 16 bases spanning the gap. Here the CDR3 DNA reads TGCAGCGGGGTGGGACCCACCCCGTTCTTC. Amino acid sequence: CSGVGPTPFF.

This clonotype was seen repeatedly, ten times or more. The genes are TRBV9 and TRBJ2-7, with TRBD1 as a possible D gene (5 bases). Germline lookup yields CDR1 SGDLS and CDR2 YYNGEE. The CDR3 consists of 13 residues. Trimming cost V 3 bases and J 2 bases, with 9 bases left between them. In DNA, the CDR3 is TGTGCCAGCAGCGCCCAGGGTACCTACGAGCAGTACTTC. Its protein is CASSAQGTYEQYF.

This clonotype appeared a few times. This chain uses TRBV28 with TRBJ2-3; D remains ambiguous. Germline V gene sequence: CDR1 MDHEN, CDR2 SYDVKM. CDR3 length: 14 residues. The V end lost 4 bases, the J end lost 1 base, and 9 bases lay between the germline ends. CDR3 nucleotide sequence: TGTGCCAGCAGTTCTGGTGGGGGCACAGATACGCAGTATTTT. This gives the protein CASSSGGGTDTQYF.

This clonotype came up a few times. The chain combines TRBV30 with TRBJ2-7, with D possibly TRBD2 on 6 matching bases. There are 15 residues in the CDR3. The V end lost 4 bases, the J end lost 2 bases, and 18 bases lay between the germline ends. Germline loops: CDR1 GTSNPN, CDR2 SVGIG (reference sequence). The CDR3 loop is CAWIPTTSGAYEQYF. CDR3 DNA sequence: TGTGCCTGGATTCCGACTACGTCGGGGGCCTACGAGCAGTACTTC.

This clonotype was seen ten or more times. This chain uses TRBV29-1 with TRBJ1-2; D is possibly TRBD1 (6 bases). Germline V lookup: CDR1 SQVTM, CDR2 ANQGSEA. V lost 3 bases to trimming and J lost 8 bases, with 13 bases between them. The CDR3 runs to 12 residues. The CDR3 DNA reads as TGCAGCGTTGATGAGGGGGTGAACGGCTACACCTTC. It is translated as CSVDEGVNGYTF.

This clonotype was detected a few times. J is TRBJ2-2 and V is TRBV5-1, with 12 positions matching TRBD2. Germline-derived CDR1 and CDR2 are SGHRS and YFSETQ. V dropped 0 bases and J dropped 6; count of bases not matched to a gene: 3. The CDR3 runs 16 residues. The CDR3, as DNA: TGCGCCAGCAGCTTGGACCTAGCGGGAGGGCCCGGGGAGCTGTTTTTT. This translates into CASSLDLAGGPGELFF.

This chain joins TRBV29-1 and TRBJ2-7, with 8 bases matching TRBD2. Unmatched junction bases numbered 6, after V lost 5 bases and J lost 0 bases. In germline, CDR1 is SQVTM, CDR2 ANQGSEA. The CDR3 length is 14 residues. The CDR3 DNA sequence: TGCAGCGTTCTCGGGACTAGTGGCTCCTACGAGCAGTACTTC. Its protein is CSVLGTSGSYEQYF.

V is TRBV28 and J is TRBJ2-7, with TRBD1 identical over 7 bases. Germline CDR1 and CDR2: MDHEN and SYDVKM. Losses at the gene ends were 6 bases for V and 6 bases for J; bases not matched to a gene: 11. The CDR3 loop spans 14 amino acids. DNA of the CDR3: TGTGCCAGCAGCTCGGTTGAGGGGGCGACCGAGCAGTACTTC. As protein: CASSSVEGATEQYF.

The sample holds many counts of this clonotype. The chain couples TRBV4-1 to TRBJ1-1; D not resolved. In germline, CDR1 is MGHRA, CDR2 YSYEKL. The V gene lost 3 bases and the J gene lost 5 bases, with 13 bases spanning the gap. CDR3 length equals 14 residues. In DNA form, the CDR3 reads TGCGCCAGCAGCCATCTCGGATCAATGACTGAAGCTTTCTTT. Translating it yields CASSHLGSMTEAFF.